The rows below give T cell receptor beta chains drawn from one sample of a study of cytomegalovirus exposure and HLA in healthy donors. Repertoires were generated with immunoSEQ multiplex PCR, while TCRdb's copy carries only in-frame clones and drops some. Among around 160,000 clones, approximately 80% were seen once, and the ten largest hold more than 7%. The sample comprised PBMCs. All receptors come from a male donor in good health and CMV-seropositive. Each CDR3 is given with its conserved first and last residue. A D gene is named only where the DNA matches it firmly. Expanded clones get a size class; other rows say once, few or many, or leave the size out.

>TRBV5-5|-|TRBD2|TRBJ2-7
TGTGCCAGCAGCGTAGATGCAGCGGGGGCAGGGTCCTACGAGCAGTACTTC
CASSVDAAGAGSYEQYF
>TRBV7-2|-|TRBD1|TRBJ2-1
TGTGCCAGCAGCCCGGGACAGGGATCGGAGGGGTTCTTC
CASSPGQGSEGFF
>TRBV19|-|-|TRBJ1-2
TGTGCCAGTAGTATAGGGACCGCTAAGCGGCAACAAGGCTACACCTTC
CASSIGTAKRQQGYTF
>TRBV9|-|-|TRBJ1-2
TGTGCCAGCAGCTGGCAGGGGAACTATGGCTACACCTTC
CASSWQGNYGYTF
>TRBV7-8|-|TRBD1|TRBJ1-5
TGTGCCAGCAGCTTCCTCGGGACAGGTGAACAGCCCCAGCATTTT
CASSFLGTGEQPQHF
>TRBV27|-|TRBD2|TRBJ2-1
TGTGCCAGCAGTCCACTCCTGATAGCGGGAGTGGAGAATGAGCAGTTCTTC
CASSPLLIAGVENEQFF
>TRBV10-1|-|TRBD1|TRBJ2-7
TGCGCCAGCAGAGGACAGGGAGAAAAAAAGCAGTACTTC
CASRGQGEKKQYF
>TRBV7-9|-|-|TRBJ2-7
TGTGCCAGCAGTTGGGTTTGGGGCGGACGTTCCTACGAGCAGTACTTC
CASSWVWGGRSYEQYF
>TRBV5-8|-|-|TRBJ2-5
TGTGCCAGCAGCTTGAAGGCAGGGAGGCGGTCGACCCAGTACTTC
CASSLKAGRRSTQYF
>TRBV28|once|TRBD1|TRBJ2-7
TGTGCCAGCAGTTTATCACCGGGACAGGCCTACGAGCAGTACTTC
CASSLSPGQAYEQYF
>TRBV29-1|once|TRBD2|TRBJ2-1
TGCAGCGTGGCTGATGTTCTAGCGGGAGTCAATGAGCAGTTCTTC
CSVADVLAGVNEQFF
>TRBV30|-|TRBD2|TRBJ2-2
TGTGCCTGGAGCGACAAGCGGGGGCTCGACGGGGAGCTGTTTTTT
CAWSDKRGLDGELFF
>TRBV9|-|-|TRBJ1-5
TGTGCCAGCAGTGATACAGGAAATCAGCCCCAGCATTTT
CASSDTGNQPQHF
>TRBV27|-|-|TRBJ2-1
TGTGCCAGCACCCTGCAGGGGCTCTCCAGCAATGAGCAGTTCTTC
CASTLQGLSSNEQFF
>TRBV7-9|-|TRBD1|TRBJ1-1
TGTGCCAGCACCCGGACAGGCGGCACTGAAGCTTTCTTT
CASTRTGGTEAFF
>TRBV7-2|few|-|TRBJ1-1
TGTGCCAGCAGCTTAGCGCGGATTAACGCTGAAGCTTTCTTT
CASSLARINAEAFF
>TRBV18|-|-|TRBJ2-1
TGTGCCAGCTCACCGGTTCAGAACAATGAGCAGTTCTTC
CASSPVQNNEQFF
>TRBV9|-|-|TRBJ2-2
TGTGCCAGCAGCGTAAAGCAACACACCGGGGAGCTGTTTTTT
CASSVKQHTGELFF
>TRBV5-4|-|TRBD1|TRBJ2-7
TGTGCCAGCAGCCAGGGACAGACTTACGAGCAGTACTTC
CASSQGQTYEQYF
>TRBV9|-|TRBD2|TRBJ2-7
TGTGCCAGCAGCCTGGCTAGCGGAAGCTCCTACGAGCAGTACTTC
CASSLASGSSYEQYF
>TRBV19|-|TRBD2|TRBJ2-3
TGTGCCAGTAGTATCAGAAGCGGGAGCTCTAGCACAGATACGCAGTATTTT
CASSIRSGSSSTDTQYF
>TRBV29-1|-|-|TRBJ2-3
TGCAGCGTTGACGGAGGGGCCAACACAGATACGCAGTATTTT
CSVDGGANTDTQYF
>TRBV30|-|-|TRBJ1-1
TGTGCCTGGAGTAGCCGGGTGGAAGCTTTCTTT
CAWSSRVEAFF
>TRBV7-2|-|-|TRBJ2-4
TGTGCCAGCAGCTTAGATAGCTTTGCTCAGTACTTC
CASSLDSFAQYF
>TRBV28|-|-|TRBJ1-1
TGTGCCAGCAGTCTTATCCCGGACAGAGGCACTGAAGCTTTCTTT
CASSLIPDRGTEAFF
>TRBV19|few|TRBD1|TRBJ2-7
TGTGCCAGTAGTAATCGGACAGGGCTTCGCTCCTACGAGCAGTACTTC
CASSNRTGLRSYEQYF
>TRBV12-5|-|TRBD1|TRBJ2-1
TGTGCTAGTGGTTTTGTCGGACAGGCTTTGGGTGATGAGCAGTTCTTC
CASGFVGQALGDEQFF
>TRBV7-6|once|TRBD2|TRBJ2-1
TGTGCCAGCAGCCCCCGACTAGCGGGGGCCTTCGATGAGCAGTTCTTC
CASSPRLAGAFDEQFF
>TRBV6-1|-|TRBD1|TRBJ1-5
TGTGCCAGCAGTGGGCCCTGGGGGACAGGGGGATTGGTTACCAATCAGCCCCAGCATTTT
CASSGPWGTGGLVTNQPQHF
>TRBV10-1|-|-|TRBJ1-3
TGCGCCAGCAGTGAGAAGAGGGCTGGAAACACCATATATTTT
CASSEKRAGNTIYF
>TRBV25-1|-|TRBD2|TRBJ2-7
TGTGCCAGCAGTGAGAGGCCTAGCGGTGCCTACGAGCAGTACTTC
CASSERPSGAYEQYF
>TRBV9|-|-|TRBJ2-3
TGTGCCAGCAGCGTAGTCCGAGATACGCAGTATTTT
CASSVVRDTQYF
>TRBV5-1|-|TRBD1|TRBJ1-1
TGCGCCAGCAGTCCTATCGAGCAGGGGGGCACTGAAGCTTTCTTT
CASSPIEQGGTEAFF
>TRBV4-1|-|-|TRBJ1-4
TGCGCCAGCAGCCCCAGAGGGAGCCCAAGGCTGTTTTTT
CASSPRGSPRLFF
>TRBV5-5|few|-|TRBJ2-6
TGTGCCAGCAGCCCCGGCCCCGCGGTGTTCTCTGGGGCCAACGGCCTGACTTTC
CASSPGPAVFSGANGLTF
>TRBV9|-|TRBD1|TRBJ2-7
TGTGCCAGCAGCGTAGGGGACAGGGACTTCGAGCAGTACTTC
CASSVGDRDFEQYF
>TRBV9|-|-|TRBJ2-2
TGTGCCAGCAGCGTCGAGCAGGGCACCGGGGAGCTGTTTTTT
CASSVEQGTGELFF
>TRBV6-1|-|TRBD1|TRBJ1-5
TGTGCCAGCAGTGAGGGACAGGGTTATAGCAATCAGCCCCAGCATTTT
CASSEGQGYSNQPQHF
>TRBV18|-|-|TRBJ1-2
TGTGCCAGCTCAAATGACAAGAACTATGGCTACACCTTC
CASSNDKNYGYTF
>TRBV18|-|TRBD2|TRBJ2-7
TGTGCCAGCTCACCGGGGACTAGCAACGAGCAGTACTTC
CASSPGTSNEQYF
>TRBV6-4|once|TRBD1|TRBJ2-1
TGTGCCAGCAGGAACGTAACAGGGGGCGGTCAGGCATTAGGGCAGTTCTTC
CASRNVTGGGQALGQFF
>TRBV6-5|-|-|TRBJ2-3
TGTGCCAGCAGTCCGAACAGGGAGAATACGCAGTATTTT
CASSPNRENTQYF
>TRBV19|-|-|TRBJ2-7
TGTGCCAGTAAGGGTCAGGGCGTCTACGAGCAGTACTTC
CASKGQGVYEQYF
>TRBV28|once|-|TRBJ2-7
TGTGCCAGCAGTGCGGACTGGGTCTCCTACGAGCAGTACTTC
CASSADWVSYEQYF
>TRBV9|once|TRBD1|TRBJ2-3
TGTGCCAGCAGCGTGCTCGCAGGGGGCGTCCCAGATACGCAGTATTTT
CASSVLAGGVPDTQYF